One sample yielded the 2 T cell receptor beta chains listed below, sequenced in a study of tumor-infiltrating lymphocytes in primary liver carcinoma. A primer in the constant region served to generate TCR beta cDNA from 500 ng of total RNA. Slightly modified ARM-PCR, run as three nested multiplex PCR rounds, produced the TCR beta libraries. Amplification in the first two PCR rounds was performed using TRBV1-TRBV30 forward primers and a C-beta reverse primer for around 11 cycles each. TCRdb reanalysed the multiplex PCR reads using MiXCR and keeps one entry per CDR3 protein. The sample shows about 200,000 distinct CDR3 sequences, 65% of them seen only once. Blood RNA originated from unsorted whole blood, with germline DNA additionally extracted. Sequenced input: peripheral blood. The source of these receptors is an older woman with primary liver carcinoma and hepatitis B virus infection.

This clonotype was observed a single time. The rearrangement joins TRBV28 to TRBJ2-3; D is possibly TRBD1 (6 bases). CDR1 MDHEN and CDR2 SYDVKM come from the germline V gene. Trimming left V 8 bases short and J 7 bases short, with 16 bases between. This CDR3 contains 13 residues. The CDR3: CASLGLGTHTQYF. CDR3 in DNA: TGTGCCAGCCTGGGGTTGGGGACACATACGCAGTATTTT. The full variable domain, in which reference TRBV28 and TRBJ2-3 provide the parts outside the CDR3, is DVKVTQSSRYLVKRTGEKVFLECVQDMDHENMFWYRQDPGLGLRLIYFSYDVKMKEKGDIPEGYSVSREKKERFSLILESASTNQTSMYLCASLGLGTHTQYFGPGTRLTVL.

The J gene is TRBJ2-1, the V gene TRBV29-1; perhaps D is TRBD1 or TRBD2 (5 bases each). This CDR3 is 16 amino acids long. The germline gives CDR1 SQVTM, CDR2 ANQGSEA. The ends were cut back, 7 bases at V and 7 bases at J, with 26 bases in the middle. DNA for the CDR3: TGCAGCGCTGTGGGGCCCACGGGGAGATCGAATAATGAGCAGTTCTTC. The encoded protein is CSAVGPTGRSNNEQFF.